The rows below give T cell receptor beta chains drawn from one sample of a study of shared clonotypes between healthy human individuals. Produced via immunoSEQ multiplex PCR; TCRdb's table is partial and in-frame only. The sample includes hundreds of thousands of clones, approximately 95% of them seen just once. Source material: naive CD8+ T cells sorted from blood. These TCRs come from a woman aged 25 to 45 in good health. Both conserved end residues are part of each CDR3. The D gene is left open where the match is weak. Size is stated for part of the rows, as once, few or many counts, or as a class when the clone is expanded.

j_gene,d_gene,abundance,v_gene,CDR3nt,CDR3aa
TRBJ2-7,TRBD2,NA,TRBV5-5,TGTGCCAGCAGCTCTGATTGGGGGGGCGAGCAGTACTTC,CASSSDWGGEQYF
TRBJ2-6,TRBD1,NA,TRBV5-1,TGCGCCAGCAGCCTCCCGGGACAGGGGGCTTCTGGGGCCAACGTCCTGACTTTC,CASSLPGQGASGANVLTF
TRBJ2-1,NA,NA,TRBV7-9,TGTGCCAGCAGCTCAGGGCCCCATGAGCAGTTCTTC,CASSSGPHEQFF
TRBJ2-1,NA,NA,TRBV27,TGTGCCAGCAGTTCTATAGGGACGGGTAGGGACAATGAGCAGTTCTTC,CASSSIGTGRDNEQFF
TRBJ2-7,TRBD1,NA,TRBV7-8,TGTGCCAGCAGCACGGGACAGATCAACCACGAGCAGTACTTC,CASSTGQINHEQYF
TRBJ1-2,TRBD1,few,TRBV29-1,TGCAGCGTTGAAGTCCGGGACAGGGAGGTTGGCTATGGCTACACCTTC,CSVEVRDREVGYGYTF
TRBJ2-1,NA,NA,TRBV4-2,TGTGCCAGCAGCCAAGAAGGTATGGACAGCTACAATGAGCAGTTCTTC,CASSQEGMDSYNEQFF
TRBJ2-3,NA,NA,TRBV7-9,TGTGCCAGCAGAGACATCACAGATACGCAGTATTTT,CASRDITDTQYF
TRBJ1-5,NA,NA,TRBV28,TGTGCCAGCAGGCCAGTTCCTAGCAATCAGCCCCAGCATTTT,CASRPVPSNQPQHF
TRBJ1-1,NA,NA,TRBV7-9,TGTGCCAGCAGCCCCCGTCCCTCTGAGGACACTGAAGCTTTCTTT,CASSPRPSEDTEAFF
TRBJ2-5,NA,NA,TRBV5-8,TGTGCCAGCAGCTGGGCCGGGAGAAGGGACCAGTACTTC,CASSWAGRRDQYF
TRBJ2-7,NA,NA,TRBV5-1,TGCGCCAGCAGCTTTTCGGGTTTCTCCTACGAGCAGTACTTC,CASSFSGFSYEQYF
TRBJ2-5,NA,NA,TRBV2,TGTGCCAGCAGTCCCGGACCCCCTGGGGAGACCCAGTACTTC,CASSPGPPGETQYF
TRBJ2-2,NA,NA,TRBV19,TGTGCCAGTAGTATTTCTGGTAACACCGGGGAGCTGTTTTTT,CASSISGNTGELFF
TRBJ2-1,NA,NA,TRBV28,TGTGCCAGCAGTCCCGATTTCGACAGATACAATGAGCAGTTCTTC,CASSPDFDRYNEQFF
TRBJ1-1,NA,NA,TRBV19,TGTGCCAGTAGTATAGGGCAGGGGAACACTGAAGCTTTCTTT,CASSIGQGNTEAFF
TRBJ1-4,NA,NA,TRBV4-1,TGCGCCAGCAGCCAAATCACGGCAACTAATGAAAAACTGTTTTTT,CASSQITATNEKLFF
TRBJ1-3,NA,NA,TRBV5-1,TGCGCCAGCAGCTCAGGGGTGTCTGGAAACACCATATATTTT,CASSSGVSGNTIYF
TRBJ2-7,NA,NA,TRBV6-5,TGTGCCAGCAGTTACTCGTACTGGGGGCCAGAGCAGTACTTC,CASSYSYWGPEQYF
TRBJ1-1,NA,NA,TRBV28,TGTGCCAGCAGTTCCCTCGACAGTGGGGGGGTGGGCGTGGCTGAAGCTTTCTTT,CASSSLDSGGVGVAEAFF
TRBJ2-7,TRBD2,few,TRBV5-5,TGTGCCAGCTTAGCGGGAGGACACTACGAGCAGTACTTC,CASLAGGHYEQYF
TRBJ1-2,NA,NA,TRBV5-3,TGTGCCAGAAGCTTGGATCAGGGACTTAACGAGGTTAACTATGGCTACACCTTC,CARSLDQGLNEVNYGYTF
TRBJ1-2,NA,NA,TRBV7-9,TGTGCCAGCAGCCTCTCCTTAGGGGGGAATTTTGGTCCTAACTATGGCTACACCTTC,CASSLSLGGNFGPNYGYTF
TRBJ1-1,NA,once,TRBV4-1,TGCGCCAGCAGCCAAGAGCCGGGGGGAAGGACTGAAGCTTTCTTT,CASSQEPGGRTEAFF